The subject of this entry is one T cell receptor (beta chain). This sample was included in a study of T cell responses to AZD1222 COVID-19 vaccine. The CDR3 spans 12 residues. Trimming stripped 0 bases from V and 7 bases from J, with 4 bases between. CDR1 is SGDLS, CDR2 YYNGEE, per germline. Data came from immunoSEQ multiplex PCR; TCRdb stores just in-frame clones and leaves some out. The sample holds some 150,000 clones, just over 90% seen once. This chain links TRBV9 with TRBJ2-2; D remains ambiguous. This clonotype was obtained from an adult in good health. The source material was peripheral blood, sampled on day 0 of AZD1222 vaccination. The CDR3 nucleotides are TGTGCCAGCAGCGTAGGGGGCGGGGAGCTGTTTTTT. It specifies CASSVGGGELFF.